A single sample gave rise to the 12 T cell receptor beta chains below, sequenced in a study of blood T cells in healthy people across ages. Using a J-beta primer mix together with a sample-barcoded 5' primer, a second PCR was run for roughly 7 to 11 cycles. TCRdb re-derived calls from the 5' RACE reads in MiXCR, one entry per CDR3 protein. The sample shows 1.8 million or so distinct CDR3 sequences, roughly two fifths of them seen only once. Sequenced sample: blood. All receptors derive from a human donor in good health.

This sequence joins TRBV20-1 and TRBJ1-5; D perhaps matches TRBD1 (5 bases). This CDR3 has 12 amino acids. Germline assignment: CDR1 DFQATT and CDR2 SNEGSKA (reference sequence). The germline V and J ends were trimmed by 6 bases and 4 bases, with 10 bases remaining between them. The DNA of the CDR3 is TGCAGTGCCACCGACAGAAATCAGCCCCAGCATTTT. This encodes CSATDRNQPQHF.

This clonotype appeared a few times. The V gene is TRBV9, the J gene TRBJ2-7; tentative D call: TRBD1 (5 bases). The CDR3 spans 17 residues. Deletions cut 0 bases from V and 2 bases from J, with 18 bases between. Germline CDR1 is SGDLS and CDR2 is YYNGEE. CDR3 sequence: CASSVGDTGKVAYEQYF. CDR3 bases: TGTGCCAGCAGCGTAGGGGATACAGGCAAGGTGGCCTACGAGCAGTACTTC.

This clonotype was observed a handful of times. The CDR3 region is CASSPRQGGNYGYTF. DNA for the CDR3: TGTGCCAGCAGCCCACGACAGGGTGGAAACTATGGCTACACCTTC. The chain is built from TRBV7-2 and TRBJ1-2; 7 nucleotides line up with TRBD1. The germline V gene encodes CDR1 SGHTA and CDR2 FQGNSA. The CDR3 covers 15 residues. With 5 bases clipped from V and 2 bases from J, the junction kept 8 bases outside the gene matches.

The chain links TRBV6-1 to TRBJ2-3; 12 nucleotides align to TRBD2. Trimming removed 4 bases from V and 4 bases from J; junction bases left unmatched: 6. The germline CDR1 and CDR2 sequences are MNHNS and SASEGT. This CDR3 contains 16 residues. The CDR3 coding sequence is TGTGCCAGCAGTGTTAGGACTAGCGGGGCCTCAGATACGCAGTATTTT. Amino acid sequence: CASSVRTSGASDTQYF.

The chain couples TRBV4-2 to TRBJ1-2, with 7 nucleotides matching TRBD1. The junction had 11 bases not matched to a gene; V was cut back by 7 bases and J by 0 bases. The CDR3 consists of 16 residues. From germline, CDR1 is LGHNA and CDR2 YNFKEQ. The chain's CDR3 is CASTPRTGWANYGYTF. DNA for the CDR3: TGTGCCAGCACCCCCAGGACAGGTTGGGCTAACTATGGCTACACCTTC.

This clonotype occurred a few times. The chain joins TRBV9 to TRBJ1-2, with TRBD1 as a possible D gene (5 bases). V lost 0 bases, J lost 0 bases, and 9 bases lay in between. Germline CDR1 is SGDLS and CDR2 is YYNGEE. There are 15 residues in the CDR3. The CDR3 is CASSVEGIANYGYTF. The CDR3, as DNA: TGTGCCAGCAGCGTAGAGGGGATAGCTAACTATGGCTACACCTTC.

This chain joins TRBV11-2 and TRBJ2-7, with TRBD2 matching over 12 bases. Germline CDR1 and CDR2: SGHAT and FQNNGV. Trimming cost V 2 bases and J 0 bases; bases outside gene matches: 5. This CDR3 contains 17 residues. CDR3 sequence: CASSLLGTSGSSYEQYF. The CDR3 nucleotides read TGTGCCAGCAGCTTATTGGGGACTAGCGGGTCCTCCTACGAGCAGTACTTC.

Here the CDR3 DNA reads TGTGCCACCAGTGACCCGGCGAGCGACGCCCTCGAGACCCAGTACTTC. It encodes CATSDPASDALETQYF. V usage is TRBV24-1 and J usage is TRBJ2-5; D unclear. This CDR3 spans 16 amino acids. Germline V gene sequence: CDR1 KGHDR, CDR2 SFDVKD. V was shortened by 4 bases and J by 5 bases, with 19 bases between the two germline ends.

This sequence joins TRBV20-1 and TRBJ2-7, with D possibly TRBD1 on 6 matching bases. V was trimmed by 3 bases and J by 4 bases, leaving 13 bases between them. Germline V gene sequence: CDR1 DFQATT, CDR2 SNEGSKA (reference sequence). This CDR3 region has 13 residues. CDR3: CSASAGTIYEQYF. Written as DNA, the CDR3 is TGCAGTGCTAGCGCCGGGACAATATACGAGCAGTACTTC.

V gene TRBV29-1 combines with J gene TRBJ2-3; 7 positions match TRBD1. CDR1 and CDR2 from the germline V gene are SQVTM and ANQGSEA. The junction had 6 bases not matched to a gene; V was cut back by 6 bases and J by 3 bases. The CDR3 is 13 amino acids. The CDR3 DNA reads TGCAGCGTAGGGACAGAGGTAACAGATACGCAGTATTTT. Amino acids: CSVGTEVTDTQYF.

V gene TRBV20-1 combines with J gene TRBJ1-1, with D maybe TRBD1 (5 bases). The CDR3 runs 13 residues. V lost 0 bases, J lost 3 bases, and 8 bases lay in between. Germline assignment: CDR1 DFQATT and CDR2 SNEGSKA (reference sequence). CDR3 residues: CSAREQGYTEAFF. DNA for the CDR3: TGCAGTGCTAGAGAGCAGGGTTACACTGAAGCTTTCTTT.

This clonotype occurred a few times. CDR3 in amino acids: CASSLDRGPSYNEQFF. For the CDR3, the DNA is TGTGCCAGCAGCTTAGATAGGGGGCCCTCCTACAATGAGCAGTTCTTC. The V call is TRBV7-2, the J call TRBJ2-1; 7 bases are a match to TRBD1. The CDR3 covers 16 residues. Germline trimming cut 1 base from V and 0 bases from J; bases unmatched to any gene: 3. Per germline, CDR1 SGHTA and CDR2 FQGNSA.